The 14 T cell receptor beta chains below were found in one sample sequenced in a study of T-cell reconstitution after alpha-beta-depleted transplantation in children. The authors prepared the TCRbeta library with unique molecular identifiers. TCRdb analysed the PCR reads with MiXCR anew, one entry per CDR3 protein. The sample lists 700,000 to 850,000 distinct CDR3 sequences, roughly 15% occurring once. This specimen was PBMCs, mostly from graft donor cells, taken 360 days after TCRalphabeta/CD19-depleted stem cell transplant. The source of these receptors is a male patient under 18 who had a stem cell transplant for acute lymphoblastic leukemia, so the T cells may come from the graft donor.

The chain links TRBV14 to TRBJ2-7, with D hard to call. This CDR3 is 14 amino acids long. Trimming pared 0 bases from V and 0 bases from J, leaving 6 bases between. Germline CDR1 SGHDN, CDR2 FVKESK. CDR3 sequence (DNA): TGTGCCAGCAGCCAAGAGGCCTTCTCCTACGAGCAGTACTTC. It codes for CASSQEAFSYEQYF.

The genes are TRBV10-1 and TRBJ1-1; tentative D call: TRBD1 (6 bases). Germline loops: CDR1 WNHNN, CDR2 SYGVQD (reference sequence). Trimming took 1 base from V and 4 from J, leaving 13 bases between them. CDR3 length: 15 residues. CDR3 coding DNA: TGCGCCAGCAGTGAGTACAGGGTTCGGGTCACTGAAGCTTTCTTT. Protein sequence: CASSEYRVRVTEAFF.

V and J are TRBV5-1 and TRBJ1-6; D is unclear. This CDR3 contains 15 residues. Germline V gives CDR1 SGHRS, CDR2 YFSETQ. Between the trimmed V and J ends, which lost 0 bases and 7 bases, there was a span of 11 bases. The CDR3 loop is CASSLGRTANSPLHF. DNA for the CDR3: TGCGCCAGCAGCTTGGGCCGGACGGCCAATTCACCCCTCCACTTT.

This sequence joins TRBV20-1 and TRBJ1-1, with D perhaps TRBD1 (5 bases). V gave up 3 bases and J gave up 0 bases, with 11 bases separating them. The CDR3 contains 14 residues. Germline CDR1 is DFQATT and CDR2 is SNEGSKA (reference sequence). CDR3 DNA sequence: TGCAGTGCTAGGACCGAGGGGATGAACACTGAAGCTTTCTTT. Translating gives CSARTEGMNTEAFF.

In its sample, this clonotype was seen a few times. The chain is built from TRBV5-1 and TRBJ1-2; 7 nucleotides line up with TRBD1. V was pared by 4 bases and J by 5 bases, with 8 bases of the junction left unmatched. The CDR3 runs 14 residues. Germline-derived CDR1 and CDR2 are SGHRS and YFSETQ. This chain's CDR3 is CASSPEGQPYGYTF. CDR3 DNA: TGCGCCAGCAGCCCCGAGGGACAGCCTTATGGCTACACCTTC.

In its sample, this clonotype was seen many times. CDR3 in amino acids: CASSGRETDTQYF. CDR3 in DNA: TGCGCCAGCAGCGGGAGGGAGACAGATACGCAGTATTTT. The genes are TRBV5-1 and TRBJ2-3, with TRBD2 identical over 7 bases. The CDR3 has 13 residues. CDR1 is SGHRS and CDR2 is YFSETQ in the germline V gene. J lost 3 bases, V lost 4 bases, and 2 bases had no gene match.

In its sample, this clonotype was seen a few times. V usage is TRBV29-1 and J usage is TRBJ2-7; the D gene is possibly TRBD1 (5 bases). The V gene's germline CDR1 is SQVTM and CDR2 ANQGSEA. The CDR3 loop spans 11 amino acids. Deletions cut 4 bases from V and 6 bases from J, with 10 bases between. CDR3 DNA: TGCAGCGTTGGGGCTGGGGCCGAGCAGTACTTC. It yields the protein CSVGAGAEQYF.

In DNA, the CDR3 is TGTGCCAGCTCTACTAGCGGGAGTGAGCAGTACTTC. Protein sequence: CASSTSGSEQYF. The genes are TRBV18 and TRBJ2-7, with 11 nucleotides matching TRBD2. Losses at the gene ends were 6 bases for V and 7 bases for J; bases not matched to a gene: 2. The CDR3 length is 12 residues. Germline V gives CDR1 KGHSH, CDR2 LQKENI.

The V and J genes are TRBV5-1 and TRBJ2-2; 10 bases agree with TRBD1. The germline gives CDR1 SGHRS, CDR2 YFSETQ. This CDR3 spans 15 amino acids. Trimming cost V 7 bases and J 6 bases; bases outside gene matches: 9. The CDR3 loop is CASDTGTGASGELFF. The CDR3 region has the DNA TGCGCCAGCGATACCGGGACAGGGGCCTCCGGGGAGCTGTTTTTT.

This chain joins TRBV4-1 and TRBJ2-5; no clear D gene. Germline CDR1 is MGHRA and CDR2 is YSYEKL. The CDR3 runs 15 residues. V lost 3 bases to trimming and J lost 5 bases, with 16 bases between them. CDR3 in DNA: TGCGCCAGCAGCCAGGTCCCATTAGCCATTGAGACCCAGTACTTC. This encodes CASSQVPLAIETQYF.

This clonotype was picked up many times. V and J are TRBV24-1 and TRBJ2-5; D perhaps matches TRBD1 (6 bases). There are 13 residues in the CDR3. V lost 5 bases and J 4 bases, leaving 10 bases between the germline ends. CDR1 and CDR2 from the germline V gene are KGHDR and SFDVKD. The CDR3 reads CATSGWGRETQYF. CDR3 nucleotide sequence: TGTGCCACCAGTGGTTGGGGGCGAGAGACCCAGTACTTC.

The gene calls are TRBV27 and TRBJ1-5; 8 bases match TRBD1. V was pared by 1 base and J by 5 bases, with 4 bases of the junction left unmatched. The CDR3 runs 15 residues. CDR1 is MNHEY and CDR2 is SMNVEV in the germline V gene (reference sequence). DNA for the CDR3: TGTGCCAGCAGTTTATGGACAGGGAGCCATCAGCCCCAGCATTTT. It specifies CASSLWTGSHQPQHF.

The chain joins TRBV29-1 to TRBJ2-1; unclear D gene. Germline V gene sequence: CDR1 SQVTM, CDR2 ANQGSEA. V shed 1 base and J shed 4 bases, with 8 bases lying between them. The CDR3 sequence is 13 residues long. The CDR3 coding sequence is TGCAGCGTTGAAGGTCCCACTTACAATGAGCAGTTCTTC. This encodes CSVEGPTYNEQFF.

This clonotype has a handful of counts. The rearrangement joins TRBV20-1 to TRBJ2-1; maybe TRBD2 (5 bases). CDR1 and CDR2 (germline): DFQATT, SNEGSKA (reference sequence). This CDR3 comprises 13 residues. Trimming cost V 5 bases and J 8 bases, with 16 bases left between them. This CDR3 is CSAFPRERYEQFF. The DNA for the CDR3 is TGCAGTGCTTTTCCAAGGGAGAGGTATGAGCAGTTCTTC.